The sequence of this TCR beta chain was determined in a study of human T cells and chemical hapten exposure. Study information: Affected patients, primarily female, had alopecia areata, totalis or universalis.

The germline V gene has CDR1 SGHDT and CDR2 YYEEEE. The CDR3 runs 15 residues. With 4 bases removed from V and 7 bases from J, the gap between germline ends came to 19 bases. Individual cDNA molecules had unique molecular identifiers attached to them by the library. MiXCR, run by TCRdb on the RACE reads, gives a single entry per CDR3 protein. The sample carries fewer than 300,000 distinct CDR3 sequences, around 9.3% recorded once. Time point given: pre-sensitization, week 0. Treatment specified: therapeutic diphenylcyclopropenone sensitization with weekly scalp DPC. Patches went on only after blood had been drawn each time. Before extraction, the whole blood was not fractionated, and total RNA was taken from it.

This sequence was found in a woman aged 40 to 49 with alopecia areata. Some clones in this sample may be carry-over from other donors' samples. The sample was whole blood, taken in connection with sensitization to the hapten diphenylcyclopropenone (DPC). This chain joins TRBV5-6 and TRBJ2-3; no clear D gene. The CDR3 DNA follows: TGTGCCAGCAGCCCTCCGGAGAAGCCGAACCATACGCAGTATTTT. Protein sequence: CASSPPEKPNHTQYF.